This record covers a single T cell receptor beta chain. This sample was taken from a study of cytomegalovirus exposure and HLA in healthy donors. Germline lookup yields CDR1 MNHNS and CDR2 SASEGT. There are 14 residues in the CDR3. V gave up 0 bases and J gave up 8 bases; unmatched junction bases: 7. A multiplex PCR was run with 60 Vbeta primers and 13 Jbeta primers. The table came from immunoSEQ multiplex PCR; TCRdb's copy has only in-frame clones and leaves some out. The repertoire holds roughly 130,000 clones, with roughly 80% as singletons. This TCR came from a woman in her thirties or forties in good health and CMV-seropositive. The sequenced material came from PBMCs. The rearrangement joins TRBV6-1 to TRBJ2-7; 7 bases align to TRBD1. CDR3 sequence reads: CASSEANYRGQQYF. The CDR3 DNA reads TGTGCCAGCAGTGAAGCAAACTACAGGGGTCAGCAGTACTTC.